By frequency, the clone carrying this TCR beta chain is medium-sized (0.01 to 0.1%). Its antigen is as yet unknown. Tens of thousands of genome equivalents of blood DNA were amplified for TRB. The record originates from a study of T cell clusters in autoimmune cytopenias. Study-wide findings and caveats: A dominant lymphoma-associated repertoire apparently masked the cluster-lack signature in secondary cytopenia versus chronic lymphocytic leukemia. Functional roles of the in silico T cell clusters still await experimental validation. TRB repertoire shifts in secondary cytopenia and chronic lymphocytic leukemia mostly reflected lymphoma, not autoimmunity. Clustering suggested that physiological T cell clusters were missing in primary autoimmune cytopenia patients.

Germline CDR1 KGHSH, CDR2 LQKENI. The CDR3 consists of 15 residues. Multiplex touch-down PCR amplified TRB using TRB-A and TRB-B pools in one tube. TCRdb re-analyzed the multiplex PCR reads; it lists each CDR3 protein once, without DNA. This listing includes roughly 6,200 distinct CDR3 sequences. Sequencing was carried out using peripheral blood. The TCR originated in a human donor with an autoimmune cytopenia or autoimmune hepatitis (not recorded which). The V gene is TRBV18, the J gene TRBJ1-2. CDR3 region: CASSPPSSGLYGYTF. Full variable domain (outside the CDR3, taken from reference TRBV18 and TRBJ1-2): NAGVMQNPRHLVRRRGQEARLRCSPMKGHSHVYWYRQLPEEGLKFMVYLQKENIIDESGMPKERFSAEFPKEGPSILRIQQVVRGDSAAYFCASSPPSSGLYGYTFGSGTRLTVV.